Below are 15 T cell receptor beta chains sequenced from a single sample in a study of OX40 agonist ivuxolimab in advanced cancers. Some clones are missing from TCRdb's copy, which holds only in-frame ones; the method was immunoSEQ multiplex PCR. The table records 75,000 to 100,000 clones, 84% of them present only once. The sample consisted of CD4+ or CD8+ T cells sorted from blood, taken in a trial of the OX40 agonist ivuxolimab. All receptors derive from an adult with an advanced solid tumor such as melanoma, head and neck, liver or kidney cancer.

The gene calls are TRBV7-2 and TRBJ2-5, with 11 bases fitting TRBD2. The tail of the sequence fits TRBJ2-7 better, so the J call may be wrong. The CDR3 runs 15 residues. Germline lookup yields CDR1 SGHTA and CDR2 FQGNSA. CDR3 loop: CASSTHGTSGYEQYF. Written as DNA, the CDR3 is TGTGCCAGCAGCACCCATGGGACTAGCGGCTACGAGCAGTACTTC.

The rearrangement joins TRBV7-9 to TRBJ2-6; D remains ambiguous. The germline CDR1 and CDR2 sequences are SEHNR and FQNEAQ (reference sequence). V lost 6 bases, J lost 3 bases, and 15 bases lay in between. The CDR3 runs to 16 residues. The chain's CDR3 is CASSPGPLNGANVLTF. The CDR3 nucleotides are TGTGCCAGCAGTCCCGGACCGCTAAATGGGGCCAACGTCCTGACTTTC.

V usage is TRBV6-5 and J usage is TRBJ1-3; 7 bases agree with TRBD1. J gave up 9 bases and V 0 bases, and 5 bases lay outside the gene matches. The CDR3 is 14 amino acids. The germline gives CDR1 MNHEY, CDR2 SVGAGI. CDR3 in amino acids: CASSYSTGSATIYF. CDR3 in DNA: TGTGCCAGCAGTTACTCGACAGGGTCGGCCACCATATATTTT.

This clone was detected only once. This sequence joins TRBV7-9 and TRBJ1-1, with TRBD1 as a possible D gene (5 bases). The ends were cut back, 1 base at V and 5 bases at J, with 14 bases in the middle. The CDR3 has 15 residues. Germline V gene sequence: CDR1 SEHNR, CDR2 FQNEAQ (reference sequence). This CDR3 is CASSLGGGVGTEAFF. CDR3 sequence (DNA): TGTGCCAGCAGCTTAGGTGGAGGGGTAGGGACTGAAGCTTTCTTT.

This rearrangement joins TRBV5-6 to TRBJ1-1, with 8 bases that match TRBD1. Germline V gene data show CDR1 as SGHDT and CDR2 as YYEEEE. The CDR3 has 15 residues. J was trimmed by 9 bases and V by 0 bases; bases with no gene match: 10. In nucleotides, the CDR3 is TGTGCCAGCAGCTTGGACAGGGGGGCTCATGGGCAAGCTTTCTTT. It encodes CASSLDRGAHGQAFF. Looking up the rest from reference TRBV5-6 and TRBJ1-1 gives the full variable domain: DAGVTQSPTHLIKTRGQQVTLRCSPKSGHDTVSWYQQALGQGPQFIFQYYEEEERQRGNFPDRFSGHQFPNYSSELNVNALLLGDSALYLCASSLDRGAHGQAFFGQGTRLTVV.

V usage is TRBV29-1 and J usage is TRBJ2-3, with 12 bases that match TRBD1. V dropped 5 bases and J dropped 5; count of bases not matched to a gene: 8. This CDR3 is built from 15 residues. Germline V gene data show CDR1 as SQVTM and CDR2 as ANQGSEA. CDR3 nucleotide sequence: TGCAGCGTTCACCGGGACAGGGGGCGGCAAGATACGCAGTATTTT. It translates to CSVHRDRGRQDTQYF.

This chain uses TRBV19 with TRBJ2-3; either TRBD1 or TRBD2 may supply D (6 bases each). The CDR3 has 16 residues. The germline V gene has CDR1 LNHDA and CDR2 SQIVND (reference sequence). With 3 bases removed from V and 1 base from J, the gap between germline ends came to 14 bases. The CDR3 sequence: CASSMGGQRRTDTQYF. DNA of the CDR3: TGTGCCAGTAGTATGGGGGGCCAGCGCCGCACAGATACGCAGTATTTT.

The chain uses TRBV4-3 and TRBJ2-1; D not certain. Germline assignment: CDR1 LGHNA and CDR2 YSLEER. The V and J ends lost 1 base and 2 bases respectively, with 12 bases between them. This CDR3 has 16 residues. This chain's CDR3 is CASSQASNYPYNEQFF. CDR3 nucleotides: TGCGCCAGCAGCCAAGCGTCTAACTATCCCTACAATGAGCAGTTCTTC.

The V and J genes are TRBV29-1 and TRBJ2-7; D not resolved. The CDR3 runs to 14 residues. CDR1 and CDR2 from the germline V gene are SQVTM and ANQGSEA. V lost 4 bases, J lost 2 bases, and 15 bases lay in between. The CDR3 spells CSVGIFNVAYEQYF. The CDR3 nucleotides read TGCAGCGTTGGCATATTTAACGTGGCCTACGAGCAGTACTTC.

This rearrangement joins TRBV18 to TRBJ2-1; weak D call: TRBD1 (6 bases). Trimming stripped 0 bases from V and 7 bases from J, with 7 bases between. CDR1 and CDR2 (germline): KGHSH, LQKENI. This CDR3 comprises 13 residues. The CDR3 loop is CASSPPQGNEQFF. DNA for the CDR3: TGTGCCAGCTCACCACCACAGGGAAATGAGCAGTTCTTC. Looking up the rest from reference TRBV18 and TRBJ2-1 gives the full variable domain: NAGVMQNPRHLVRRRGQEARLRCSPMKGHSHVYWYRQLPEEGLKFMVYLQKENIIDESGMPKERFSAEFPKEGPSILRIQQVVRGDSAAYFCASSPPQGNEQFFGPGTRLTVL.

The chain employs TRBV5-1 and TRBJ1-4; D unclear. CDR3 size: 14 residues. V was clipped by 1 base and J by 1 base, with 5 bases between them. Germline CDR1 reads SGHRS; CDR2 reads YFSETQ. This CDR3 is CASSLLGTNEKLFF. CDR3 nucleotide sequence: TGCGCCAGCAGCTTGCTGGGAACTAATGAAAAACTGTTTTTT.

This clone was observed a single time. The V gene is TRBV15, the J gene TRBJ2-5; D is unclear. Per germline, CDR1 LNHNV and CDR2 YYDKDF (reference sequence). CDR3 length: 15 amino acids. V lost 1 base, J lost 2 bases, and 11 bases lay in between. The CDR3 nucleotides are TGTGCCACCAGCAGAGGGGCTCTAGGTCAAGAGACCCAGTACTTC. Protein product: CATSRGALGQETQYF.

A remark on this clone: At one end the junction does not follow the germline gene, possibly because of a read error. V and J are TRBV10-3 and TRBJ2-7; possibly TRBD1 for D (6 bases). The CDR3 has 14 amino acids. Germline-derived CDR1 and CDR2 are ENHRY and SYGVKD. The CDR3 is CASSYPGQTYEQYF. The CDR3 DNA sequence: TGTGCCAGCAGTTACCCAGGACAGACCTACGAGCAGTACTTC.

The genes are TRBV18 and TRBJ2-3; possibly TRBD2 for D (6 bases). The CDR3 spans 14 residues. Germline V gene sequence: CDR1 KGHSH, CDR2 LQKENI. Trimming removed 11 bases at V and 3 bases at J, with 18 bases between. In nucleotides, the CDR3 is TGTGCCGAGGTGGCGGGACGTGGTACAGATACGCAGTATTTT. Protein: CAEVAGRGTDTQYF.

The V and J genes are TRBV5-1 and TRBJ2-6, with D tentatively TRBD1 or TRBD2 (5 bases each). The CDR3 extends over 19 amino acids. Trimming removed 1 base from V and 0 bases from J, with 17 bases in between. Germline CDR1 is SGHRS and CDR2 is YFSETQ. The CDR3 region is CASSLSLFQGPSGANVLTF. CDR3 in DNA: TGCGCCAGCAGCTTGAGTTTGTTTCAGGGACCCTCTGGGGCCAACGTCCTGACTTTC.